These T cell receptor beta chains were read from a single sample in a study of blood T cell repertoires in COVID-19. Data came from immunoSEQ multiplex PCR; TCRdb stores just in-frame clones and leaves some out. The data contain some 300,000 clones, roughly 90% of them singletons. The sample was PBMCs or T cells enriched from blood (not recorded which). These receptors were collected from a woman aged 25 to 39 who had been exposed to COVID-19. Each CDR3 is given with its conserved first and last residue. The D gene is left open where the match is weak. Clone size is stated in some rows and not others, as once, few, many or a class when expanded.

j_gene | v_gene | abundance | d_gene | CDR3nt | CDR3aa
TRBJ1-6 | TRBV7-2 | NA | NA | TGTGCCAGCAGCTTAGCTATTCGGAATTCACCCCTCCACTTT | CASSLAIRNSPLHF
TRBJ1-1 | TRBV9 | NA | TRBD1 | TGTGCCAGCAGCGGACCGACAGGGAGTTATTCTGAAGCTTTCTTT | CASSGPTGSYSEAFF
TRBJ1-5 | TRBV2 | NA | NA | TGTGCCAGCAGTTCCCCCAACCGGGGCAATCAGCCCCAGCATTTT | CASSSPNRGNQPQHF
TRBJ1-4 | TRBV27 | NA | TRBD1 | TGTGCCAGCAGTTTAGGGACAGGTTTTTACGGCGAAAAACTGTTTTTT | CASSLGTGFYGEKLFF
TRBJ2-5 | TRBV6-1 | NA | TRBD1 | TGTGCCAGCAGTGGGGGACAGTGGAGCTCCCAAGAGACCCAGTACTTC | CASSGGQWSSQETQYF
TRBJ1-1 | TRBV5-4 | NA | NA | TGTGCCAGCAGCTCCGGGGGTCCAAGGTATTCCACTGAAGCTTTCTTT | CASSSGGPRYSTEAFF
TRBJ2-5 | TRBV11-2 | NA | NA | TGTGCCAGCAGCTTATTTATTGAGACCCAGTACTTC | CASSLFIETQYF
TRBJ1-2 | TRBV29-1 | NA | NA | TGCAGCGTTGGGGCCGACTATGGCTACACCTTC | CSVGADYGYTF
TRBJ2-7 | TRBV24-1 | NA | NA | TGTGCCACCAGTGATTCAGATACCTACGAGCAGTACTTC | CATSDSDTYEQYF
TRBJ1-5 | TRBV19 | NA | NA | TGTGCCAGTAGTATAAGGTCAGGCGCCGGCAATCAGCCCCAGCATTTT | CASSIRSGAGNQPQHF
TRBJ2-1 | TRBV6-5 | NA | TRBD2 | TGTGCCAGCAGGGCCCCTAGCGGGGATTACAATGAGCAGTTCTTC | CASRAPSGDYNEQFF
TRBJ1-2 | TRBV18 | NA | NA | TGTGCCAGCTCACCACCGGCGGGGGCTAACTATGGCTACACCTTC | CASSPPAGANYGYTF
TRBJ1-1 | TRBV19 | few | NA | TGTGCCAGTAGTATGTCTCCTGGGGCCACTGAAGCTTTCTTT | CASSMSPGATEAFF
TRBJ1-1 | TRBV7-9 | NA | NA | TGTGCCAGCAGCTCAGGGAAATCTGAAGCTTTCTTT | CASSSGKSEAFF
TRBJ1-1 | TRBV29-1 | NA | NA | TGCAGCGTTTCACGGACCGGGGTATCGAACACTGAAGCTTTCTTT | CSVSRTGVSNTEAFF
TRBJ1-5 | TRBV11-3 | NA | TRBD1 | TGTGCCAGCAGCGGATCGGACAGGGTTTATAGCAATCAGCCCCAGCATTTT | CASSGSDRVYSNQPQHF
TRBJ2-4 | TRBV19 | NA | TRBD1 | TGTGCCAGTAGTATTGGGACAGGGAGAGCCAAAAACATTCAGTACTTC | CASSIGTGRAKNIQYF
TRBJ2-1 | TRBV9 | few | NA | TGTGCCAGCAGCAGACTAGGACTCGATGAGCAGTTCTTC | CASSRLGLDEQFF
TRBJ2-3 | TRBV24-1 | NA | TRBD2 | TGTGCCACCAGTGCTAGCGGGGGCCTTAGCACAGATACGCAGTATTTT | CATSASGGLSTDTQYF
TRBJ1-1 | TRBV2 | once | NA | TGTGCCAGCGAGGTCGGGAACACTGAAGCTTTCTTT | CASEVGNTEAFF
TRBJ1-6 | TRBV7-8 | NA | NA | TGTGCCAGCAGCTTAGGCCCAGGGATCGATTCACCCCTCCACTTT | CASSLGPGIDSPLHF
TRBJ2-3 | TRBV24-1 | NA | NA | TGTGCCACCAGTGATCCTTGGGGGCAGGGGAACACAGATACGCAGTATTTT | CATSDPWGQGNTDTQYF
TRBJ1-1 | TRBV5-1 | NA | NA | TGCGCCAGCAGCTCGCGCGGACTTTTCATGAACACTGAAGCTTTCTTT | CASSSRGLFMNTEAFF
TRBJ2-7 | TRBV29-1 | NA | NA | TGCAGCGTTGCCCTAACCTACGAGCAGTACTTC | CSVALTYEQYF
TRBJ2-2 | TRBV5-1 | NA | TRBD2 | TGCGCCAGCAGCCGGACTAGCGGGGGGTCCACCGGGGAGCTGTTTTTT | CASSRTSGGSTGELFF
TRBJ1-5 | TRBV6-2/TRBV6-3 | NA | NA | TGTGCCAGCAGTAGGGACAACAATCAGCCCCAGCATTTT | CASSRDNNQPQHF
TRBJ1-2 | TRBV18 | NA | TRBD1 | TGTGCCAGCTCACCGGACAGGGTAATTGGCTACACCTTC | CASSPDRVIGYTF
TRBJ2-4 | TRBV7-6 | NA | TRBD1 | TGTGCCAGCAGCTTAGCGGACAGGTCGTACTTC | CASSLADRSYF
TRBJ2-7 | TRBV2 | NA | NA | TGTGCCAGCAACCCACCCTTCACAACCGAGCAGTACTTC | CASNPPFTTEQYF
TRBJ1-2 | TRBV24-1 | NA | TRBD1 | TGTGCCACCAGTGACCCGGGACAGGGACATGGCTACACCTTC | CATSDPGQGHGYTF
TRBJ2-3 | TRBV4-1 | NA | TRBD2 | TGCGCCAGCAGCCAAGAGACTAGCTTCAGCACAGATACGCAGTATTTT | CASSQETSFSTDTQYF
TRBJ2-2 | TRBV12-3/TRBV12-4 | once | NA | TGTGCCAGCAGTTTGGTCGGCACCGGGGAGCTGTTTTTT | CASSLVGTGELFF
TRBJ2-1 | TRBV3-1/TRBV3-2 | NA | NA | TGTGCCAGCACCCTTTTAGGGGGTGAGCAGTTCTTC | CASTLLGGEQFF
TRBJ2-7 | TRBV21-1 | NA | NA | TGTGCCAGAACCTACCTCTACGAGCAGTACTTC | CARTYLYEQYF
TRBJ2-1 | TRBV5-4 | NA | NA | TGTGCCAGCAGCCCGGGGAGGCGTCTCTACAATGAGCAGTTCTTC | CASSPGRRLYNEQFF
TRBJ2-5 | TRBV19 | NA | TRBD1 | TGTGCCAGTAACAGGGGGCCTATCCAAGAGACCCAGTACTTC | CASNRGPIQETQYF